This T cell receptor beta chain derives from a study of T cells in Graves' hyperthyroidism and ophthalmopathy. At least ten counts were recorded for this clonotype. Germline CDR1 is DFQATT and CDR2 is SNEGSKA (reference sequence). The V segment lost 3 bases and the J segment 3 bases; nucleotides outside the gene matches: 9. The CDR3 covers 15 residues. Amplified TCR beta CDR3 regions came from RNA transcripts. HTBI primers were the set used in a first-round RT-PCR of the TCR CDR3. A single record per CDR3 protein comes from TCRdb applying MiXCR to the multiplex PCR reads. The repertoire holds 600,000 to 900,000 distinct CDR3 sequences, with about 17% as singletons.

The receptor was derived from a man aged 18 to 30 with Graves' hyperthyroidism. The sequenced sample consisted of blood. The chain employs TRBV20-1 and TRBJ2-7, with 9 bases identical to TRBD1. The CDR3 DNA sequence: TGCAGTGCTAGCCCCCCGGGACAGGGTATCTACGAGCAGTACTTC. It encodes CSASPPGQGIYEQYF.